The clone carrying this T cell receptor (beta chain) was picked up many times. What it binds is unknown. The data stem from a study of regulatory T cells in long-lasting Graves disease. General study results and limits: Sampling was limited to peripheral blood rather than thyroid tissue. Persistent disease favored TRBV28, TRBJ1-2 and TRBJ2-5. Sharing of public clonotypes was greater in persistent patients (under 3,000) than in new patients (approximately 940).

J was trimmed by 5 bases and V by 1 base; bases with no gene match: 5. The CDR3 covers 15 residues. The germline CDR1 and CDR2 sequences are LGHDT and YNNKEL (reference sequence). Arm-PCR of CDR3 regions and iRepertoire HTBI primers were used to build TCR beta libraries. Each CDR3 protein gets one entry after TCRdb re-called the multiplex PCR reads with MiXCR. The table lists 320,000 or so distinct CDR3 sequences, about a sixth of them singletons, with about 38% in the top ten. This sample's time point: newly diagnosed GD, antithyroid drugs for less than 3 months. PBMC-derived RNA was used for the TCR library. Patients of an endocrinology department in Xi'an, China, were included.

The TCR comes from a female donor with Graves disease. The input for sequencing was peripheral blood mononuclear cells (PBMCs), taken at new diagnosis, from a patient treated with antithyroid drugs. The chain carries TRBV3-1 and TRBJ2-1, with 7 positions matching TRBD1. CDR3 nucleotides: TGTGCCAGCAGCCAAGTTCTAGACAGGGACAATGAGCAGTTCTTC. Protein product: CASSQVLDRDNEQFF.